Listed here are 32 T cell receptor beta chains from one sample, sequenced in a study of identical twins. TCRdb reanalysed the 5' RACE reads using MiXCR and keeps one entry per CDR3 protein. This sample has approximately 700,000 distinct CDR3 sequences, with over 15% found just once. The data also belong to a second study, concerning T cells expressing NK-cell markers.

Material for sequencing was PBMCs. Receptors originate from a woman aged 18-30 years in good health.

The chain recombines TRBV7-8 with TRBJ1-5; D ambiguous. The CDR3 spans 16 residues. The V end lost 2 bases, the J end lost 0 bases, and 11 bases lay between the germline ends. Germline CDR1 is SGHVS and CDR2 is FQNEAQ. CDR3 sequence: CASSLHRENSNQPQHF. The CDR3 nucleotides read TGTGCCAGCAGCTTACACAGAGAGAATAGCAATCAGCCCCAGCATTTT.

This clonotype occurred a few times. This chain joins TRBV10-3 and TRBJ2-7; D might be TRBD1 (6 bases). Germline lookup yields CDR1 ENHRY and CDR2 SYGVKD. This CDR3 is 14 amino acids long. The germline V and J ends were trimmed by 0 bases and 7 bases, with 13 bases remaining between them. The CDR3 DNA reads as TGTGCCATCAGTGAGTCGACAGGAGCCGGGGAGCAGTACTTC. The encoded protein is CAISESTGAGEQYF.

This rearrangement joins TRBV10-3 to TRBJ2-1, with 8 bases matching TRBD2. From germline, CDR1 is ENHRY and CDR2 SYGVKD. Trimming took 4 bases from V and 7 from J; bases not matched to a gene: 6. The CDR3 has 14 amino acids. CDR3 residues: CAISVSGGENEQFF. Here the CDR3 DNA reads TGTGCCATCAGTGTGTCGGGAGGGGAGAATGAGCAGTTCTTC.

This chain links TRBV28 with TRBJ2-2, with TRBD1 matching over 10 bases. V lost 5 bases and J lost 7; bases outside the gene matches: 13. Germline-derived CDR1 and CDR2 are MDHEN and SYDVKM. CDR3 length: 17 amino acids. As DNA, the CDR3 is TGTGCCAGCAGTCCCCCCCCGGGACAGGGGTATGGCGGGGAGCTGTTTTTT. Translation gives CASSPPPGQGYGGELFF.

V usage is TRBV10-2 and J usage is TRBJ1-5; TRBD1 is a possible D gene (5 bases). This CDR3 has 15 amino acids. The germline V gene encodes CDR1 WSHSY and CDR2 SAAADI. V was clipped by 5 bases and J by 0 bases, with 11 bases between them. The CDR3 reads CASSPGRYSNQPQHF. DNA for the CDR3: TGCGCCAGCAGTCCGGGACGTTATAGCAATCAGCCCCAGCATTTT.

The rearrangement uses TRBV7-3 and TRBJ2-7; 11 bases line up with TRBD1. Per the germline V gene, CDR1 is SGHTA and CDR2 is FQGTGA. The CDR3 is 15 amino acids. J gave up 6 bases and V 0 bases, and 4 bases lay outside the gene matches. The CDR3 protein is CASSLTRTGGAEQYF. Written as DNA, the CDR3 is TGTGCCAGCAGCTTAACCAGGACAGGGGGCGCCGAGCAGTACTTC.

This clonotype occurred once. A much larger clone lies one base from this, so it may be a read error. This chain links TRBV5-1 with TRBJ2-3, with D tentatively TRBD2 (5 bases). Trimming shortened V by 3 bases and J by 2 bases, and 10 bases separated the two germline ends. The CDR3 totals 14 residues. CDR1 is SGHRS and CDR2 is YFSETQ in the germline V gene. The CDR3 DNA is TGCGCCAGCAGCTACGGACTCAACACAGATACGCAGTATTTT. Its translation: CASSYGLNTDTQYF.

The rearrangement links TRBV12-3 or TRBV12-4 to TRBJ1-2; D may be TRBD1 (5 bases). Trimming removed 3 bases from V and 7 bases from J, with 12 bases in between. CDR3 length: 13 amino acids. The CDR3: CASSFQGAGGYTF. The DNA for the CDR3 is TGTGCCAGCAGTTTTCAAGGGGCAGGTGGCTACACCTTC.

The V call is TRBV20-1, the J call TRBJ1-4; TRBD1 might be the D (6 bases). Germline V gene sequence: CDR1 DFQATT, CDR2 SNEGSKA (reference sequence). There are 14 residues in the CDR3. V shed 5 bases and J shed 6 bases, with 16 bases lying between them. CDR3 sequence reads: CSASGTPSDEKLFF. CDR3 DNA: TGCAGTGCTTCCGGGACACCGAGTGATGAAAAACTGTTTTTT.

This clonotype was observed a handful of times. The chain employs TRBV29-1 and TRBJ2-1; 9 nucleotides agree with TRBD2. V was pared by 5 bases and J by 10 bases, with 3 bases of the junction left unmatched. CDR3 length equals 11 residues. Germline V gives CDR1 SQVTM, CDR2 ANQGSEA. The CDR3 sequence: CSVWTSVEQFF. CDR3 nucleotide sequence: TGCAGCGTTTGGACTAGCGTGGAGCAGTTCTTC.

The V and J genes are TRBV20-1 and TRBJ2-2; perhaps D is TRBD1 or TRBD2 (6 bases each). This CDR3 comprises 14 residues. CDR1 is DFQATT, CDR2 SNEGSKA, per germline (reference sequence). The ends were cut back, 3 bases at V and 7 bases at J, with 15 bases in the middle. CDR3 region: CSASPGAGGGELFF. CDR3 DNA sequence: TGCAGTGCTAGTCCGGGGGCCGGAGGCGGGGAGCTGTTTTTT.

This clonotype was recorded a few times. The chain employs TRBV10-3 and TRBJ2-3; 9 bases agree with TRBD2. The CDR3 loop spans 15 amino acids. Germline V gene sequence: CDR1 ENHRY, CDR2 SYGVKD. J gave up 2 bases and V 6 bases, and 6 bases lay outside the gene matches. In nucleotides, the CDR3 is TGTGCCATCAGCTTAGCGGGGGCCCTCACAGATACGCAGTATTTT. Translated: CAISLAGALTDTQYF.

This clonotype appeared a few times. The V call is TRBV15, the J call TRBJ2-1; D is ambiguous. Trimming took off 4 bases at V and 4 bases at J, with 17 bases between the two ends. The CDR3 contains 16 residues. CDR1 is LNHNV, CDR2 YYDKDF, per germline (reference sequence). CDR3 loop: CATSIKHPHVYNEQFF. The CDR3 DNA reads as TGTGCCACCAGCATTAAGCACCCGCACGTGTACAATGAGCAGTTCTTC.

This clonotype was seen a handful of times. The chain recombines TRBV12-3 or TRBV12-4 with TRBJ1-1, with D hard to call. V lost 2 bases, J lost 1 base, and 11 bases lay in between. The CDR3 covers 15 residues. The CDR3 bases are TGTGCCAGCAGTTTATACGGGCCCAGGAACACTGAAGCTTTCTTT. As protein: CASSLYGPRNTEAFF.

The chain links TRBV5-1 to TRBJ2-3; D unresolved. CDR3 length equals 14 residues. Trimming cost V 5 bases and J 5 bases, with 15 bases left between them. Germline assignment: CDR1 SGHRS and CDR2 YFSETQ. CDR3 protein: CASRPLGLEDTQYF. The CDR3 DNA reads TGCGCCAGCAGGCCTCTAGGTCTAGAAGATACGCAGTATTTT.

This rearrangement joins TRBV19 to TRBJ1-4; D is ambiguous. The CDR3 runs 12 residues. CDR1 LNHDA and CDR2 SQIVND come from the germline V gene (reference sequence). V dropped 3 bases and J dropped 14 bases, with 13 bases sitting between them. CDR3 in amino acids: CASSISPHKLFF. DNA of the CDR3: TGTGCCAGTAGTATCTCTCCGCATAAGCTGTTTTTT.

This clonotype has a handful of counts. The rearrangement joins TRBV9 to TRBJ2-3; maybe TRBD2 (5 bases). CDR1 is SGDLS and CDR2 is YYNGEE in the germline V gene. This CDR3 spans 17 amino acids. V gave up 3 bases and J gave up 1 base, with 18 bases separating them. CDR3 region: CASSAEGGGARTDTQYF. CDR3 nucleotides: TGTGCCAGCAGCGCCGAGGGTGGCGGAGCCCGCACAGATACGCAGTATTTT. Supplemented by reference TRBV9 and TRBJ2-3, the full variable domain reads DSGVTQTPKHLITATGQRVTLRCSPRSGDLSVYWYQQSLDQGLQFLIQYYNGEERAKGNILERFSAQQFPDLHSELNLSSLELGDSALYFCASSAEGGGARTDTQYFGPGTRLTVL.

This clonotype has a count of ten or more. The J gene is TRBJ2-5, the V gene TRBV7-8, with 8 bases fitting TRBD1. CDR1 SGHVS and CDR2 FQNEAQ come from the germline V gene. The V and J ends lost 9 bases and 4 bases, in that order; junction bases with no gene match: 10. The CDR3 length is 14 residues. CDR3 nucleotides: TGTGCCAGTTGGCCCCTCGACAGGGGAGAGACCCAGTACTTC. It translates to CASWPLDRGETQYF.

This clonotype was picked up a small number of times. This rearrangement joins TRBV5-1 to TRBJ1-1; D is possibly TRBD1 (6 bases). This CDR3 is built from 12 residues. Germline V CDR1 and CDR2: SGHRS, YFSETQ. Trimming removed 0 bases at V and 7 bases at J, with 7 bases between. Here the CDR3 reads CASSLEDSEAFF. The CDR3 DNA sequence: TGCGCCAGCAGCTTGGAGGACAGTGAAGCTTTCTTT.

The table lists this clonotype with many counts. V is TRBV4-2 and J is TRBJ2-1; no definite D call. The CDR3 has 15 amino acids. The V gene's germline CDR1 is LGHNA and CDR2 YNFKEQ. Trimming stripped 3 bases from V and 6 bases from J, with 15 bases between. This CDR3 reads CASSHKVTETNEQFF. The CDR3 DNA is TGTGCCAGCAGCCACAAGGTTACAGAGACCAATGAGCAGTTCTTC.

This clonotype came up a few times. The chain has TRBV11-2 and TRBJ2-1, with D perhaps TRBD2 (5 bases). From germline, CDR1 is SGHAT and CDR2 FQNNGV. V gave up 5 bases and J gave up 9 bases, with 11 bases separating them. The CDR3 runs to 12 residues. CDR3 residues: CASSPGRGEQFF. In nucleotides, the CDR3 is TGTGCCAGCAGCCCAGGACGGGGTGAGCAGTTCTTC. Together with reference TRBV11-2 and TRBJ2-1, the CDR3 gives the full variable domain: EAGVAQSPRYKIIEKRQSVAFWCNPISGHATLYWYQQILGQGPKLLIQFQNNGVVDDSQLPKDRFSAERLKGVDSTLKIQPAKLEDSAVYLCASSPGRGEQFFGPGTRLTVL.

The chain recombines TRBV7-2 with TRBJ2-7; D might be TRBD2 (5 bases). Germline assignment: CDR1 SGHTA and CDR2 FQGNSA. V was trimmed by 3 bases and J by 3 bases, leaving 9 bases between them. The CDR3 sequence is 13 residues long. Here the CDR3 DNA reads TGTGCCAGCAGCTTCGACTACTACTACGAGCAGTACTTC. Its translation is CASSFDYYYEQYF.

The table lists this clonotype with a few counts. The V gene is TRBV7-9, the J gene TRBJ2-1, with D uncertain. The germline V gene has CDR1 SEHNR and CDR2 FQNEAQ (reference sequence). CDR3 length equals 12 residues. V lost 3 bases and J 6 bases, leaving 6 bases between the germline ends. The CDR3 protein is CASSFSFNEQFF. The CDR3 coding sequence is TGTGCCAGCAGCTTCAGTTTCAATGAGCAGTTCTTC.

The chain carries TRBV20-1 and TRBJ1-1; no clear D gene. Per germline, CDR1 DFQATT and CDR2 SNEGSKA (reference sequence). There are 14 residues in the CDR3. Trimming stripped 2 bases from V and 0 bases from J, with 10 bases between. The CDR3 region is CSARSPLVNTEAFF. The CDR3 DNA follows: TGCAGTGCTAGATCGCCGCTGGTGAACACTGAAGCTTTCTTT.

The CDR3 region has the DNA TGTGCCAGCAGCCAAGGAGTGCGGAACGAGCAGTACTTC. It is translated as CASSQGVRNEQYF. The rearrangement links TRBV6-1 to TRBJ2-7; D remains ambiguous. CDR1 is MNHNS, CDR2 SASEGT, per germline. CDR3 length: 13 amino acids. Between the trimmed V and J ends, which lost 6 bases and 5 bases, there was a span of 14 bases.

This clonotype was counted only a few times. V and J are TRBV10-3 and TRBJ2-7; no clear D gene. V gave up 4 bases and J gave up 7 bases, with 11 bases separating them. The CDR3 runs 12 residues. Germline values: CDR1 ENHRY, CDR2 SYGVKD. In DNA, the CDR3 is TGTGCCATCAGTGTCGGTATCGTGGAGCAGTACTTC. It encodes CAISVGIVEQYF.

This clonotype was seen repeatedly, ten times or more. The chain is built from TRBV12-3 or TRBV12-4 and TRBJ2-1, with TRBD2 identical over 8 bases. Germline trimming cut 2 bases from V and 6 bases from J; bases unmatched to any gene: 3. This CDR3 has 14 amino acids. For the CDR3, the DNA is TGTGCCAGCAGTTTAAGCGGGGGAGGCAATGAGCAGTTCTTC. It specifies CASSLSGGGNEQFF.

Remarks on this clonotype: A much bigger clone sits one base away, suggesting this may be a read error. This chain links TRBV12-3 or TRBV12-4 with TRBJ1-2; TRBD1 might be the D (5 bases). Deletions cut 3 bases from V and 4 bases from J, with 9 bases between. The CDR3 is 13 residues long. The CDR3 DNA sequence: TGTGCCAGCAGTTTGTGGGGGGGCTATGGCTACACCTTC. Translation: CASSLWGGYGYTF.

V is TRBV12-3 or TRBV12-4 and J is TRBJ2-7; 10 bases fit TRBD2. Unmatched junction bases numbered 6, after V lost 5 bases and J lost 5 bases. CDR3 length equals 14 residues. CDR3 DNA: TGTGCCAGCAGTCCTAGCGGGAGTGTGGACGAGCAGTACTTC. Translation: CASSPSGSVDEQYF.

Concerning this clonotype: The junction does not match germline at one end; this may be a read error. The chain links TRBV20-1 to TRBJ2-7; 10 positions match TRBD2. CDR1 DFQATT and CDR2 SNEGSKA come from the germline V gene (reference sequence). This CDR3 spans 17 amino acids. The CDR3: CCARKGPSGSSPNEQYF. CDR3 sequence (DNA): TGCTGTGCTAGAAAGGGACCTAGCGGGAGTTCCCCCAACGAGCAGTACTTC.

This clonotype showed up just a few times. This chain joins TRBV20-1 and TRBJ1-1, with a possible D match to TRBD1 (5 bases). Trimming removed 1 base at V and 8 bases at J, with 8 bases between. Germline V gives CDR1 DFQATT, CDR2 SNEGSKA (reference sequence). This CDR3 contains 11 residues. The CDR3 sequence: CSARGGREAFF. The CDR3 bases are TGCAGTGCTAGAGGGGGCAGGGAAGCTTTCTTT.

The chain uses TRBV27 and TRBJ1-2; TRBD1 might be the D (5 bases). The CDR3 runs to 16 residues. V gave up 0 bases and J gave up 4 bases, with 15 bases separating them. Germline CDR1 MNHEY, CDR2 SMNVEV (reference sequence). In nucleotides, the CDR3 is TGTGCCAGCAGTTTATCGGGGGGGAGCCCTTCCTATGGCTACACCTTC. Amino acids: CASSLSGGSPSYGYTF.